This section outlines one T cell receptor (beta chain) sequence together with its context. What antigen it recognizes has not been identified. Base quality data are lacking; no much larger clone is found one base away. This record comes from a study of blood T cell repertoires in COVID-19 (dated by TCRdb to between 2020 and 2021). Background on the whole study: Samples covering the acute and convalescent phases of COVID-19 were provided by collaborators in the United States, Italy and Spain. Where available, HLA class I and class II types were obtained from metadata supplied by the sample provider rather than from assay-based typing. The dataset comprised deeply sampled blood TCRbeta repertoires from subjects exposed to, actively infected with, or recovered from COVID-19. The prospective study material was composed of cDNA or gDNA derived from T cells, B-cell-depleted T cells, or PBMCs. Nearly every sample came with metadata listing a de-identified subject ID, COVID-19 status, age in years and sex. A freely available public database, intended as a resource for researchers studying the immune response to SARS-CoV-2, is where the repertoires were released. The samples were drawn from the first 160 participants of the ongoing ImmuneRACE study and from about 1,200 subjects provided by 6 global collaborators.

Whole blood was collected in K2EDTA tubes by collaborating institutions according to the institutions' own protocols. For TCRbeta analysis, collaborators shipped samples in one of three forms: frozen whole blood, isolated PBMCs, or DNA extracted from either of those sample types. Trimming removed 0 bases from V and 7 bases from J, leaving 10 bases between the germline ends. The germline V gene (reference sequence) specifies SGHNT as CDR1 and YYREEE as CDR2. The CDR3 covers 14 residues, taking in both the cysteine and the phenylalanine. Of all the DNA, just the CDR3 is kept, 42 bases in frame from base 1. The immunoSEQ Assay, a bias-controlled multiplex PCR, was used to amplify TCRbeta CDR3 regions from genomic DNA. In the authors' own workflow: Nucleated cell counts per sample were estimated from amplification of reference gene primers within the assay. Sequence reads were collapsed and filtered to measure the absolute abundance of every unique TCRbeta CDR3 rearrangement. For each sample, productive Simpson clonality was calculated as the square root of Simpson's diversity index over productive rearrangements. The table was pulled from immuneACCESS by TCRdb, which kept in-frame rearrangements only. Such tables lose some clones; where checked, under half of the loss comes from unresolved V genes, and the rest has no known cause. Clone size and V and J calls were adopted from that table, with D and trimming inferred from the DNA. For this sample the table gives 130,000 or so clones, of which about 85% were detected only once. In total, the top ten clones hold 3.5% to 5% of the sample.

The full study reports these points: How much clinical and demographic metadata was included differed by source and by participant, and the metadata was provided uncurated.

The V gene is TRBV5-4 and the J gene is TRBJ2-2, with TRBD2 as a weak D call on 6 bases. The clonotype was recovered from a human donor in a cohort sampled during active COVID-19. Sequenced: peripheral blood. The nucleotide sequence is TGTGCCAGCAGCTTGGTACAGGAGGGCGGGGAGCTGTTTTTT. The resulting protein is CASSLVQEGGELFF. The full variable domain, with segments outside the CDR3 supplied by the reference TRBV5-4 and TRBJ2-2 proteins, appears as ETGVTQSPTHLIKTRGQQVTLRCSSQSGHNTVSWYQQALGQGPQFIFQYYREEENGRGNFPPRFSGLQFPNYSSELNVNALELDDSALYLCASSLVQEGGELFFGEGSRLTVL.